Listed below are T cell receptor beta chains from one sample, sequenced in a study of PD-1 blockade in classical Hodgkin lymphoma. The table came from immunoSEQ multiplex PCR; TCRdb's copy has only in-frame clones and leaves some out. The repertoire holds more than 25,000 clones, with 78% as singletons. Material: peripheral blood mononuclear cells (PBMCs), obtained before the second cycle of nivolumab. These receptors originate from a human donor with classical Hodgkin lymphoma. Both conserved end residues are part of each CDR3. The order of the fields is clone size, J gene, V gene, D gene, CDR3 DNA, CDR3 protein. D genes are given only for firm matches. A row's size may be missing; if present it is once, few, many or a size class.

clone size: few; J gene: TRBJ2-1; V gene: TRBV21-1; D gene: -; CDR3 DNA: TGTGCCAGCAGCAAAGCCCCGACCAGCTACAATGAGCAGTTCTTC; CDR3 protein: CASSKAPTSYNEQFF
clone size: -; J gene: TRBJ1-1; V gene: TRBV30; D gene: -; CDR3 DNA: TGTGCCTGGAGTTTGCGTACTGAAGCTTTCTTT; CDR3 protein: CAWSLRTEAFF
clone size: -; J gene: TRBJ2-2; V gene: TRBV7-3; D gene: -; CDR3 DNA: TGTGCCAGCAGCGTCGTCCCTAGCCGGAACACCGGGGAGCTGTTTTTT; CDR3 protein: CASSVVPSRNTGELFF
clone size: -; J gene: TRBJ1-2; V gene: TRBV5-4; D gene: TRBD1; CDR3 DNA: TGTGCCAGCAGCGACTTTGACAGGGATGGCTACACCTTC; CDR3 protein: CASSDFDRDGYTF
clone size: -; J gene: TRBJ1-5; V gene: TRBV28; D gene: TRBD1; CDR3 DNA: TGTGCCGCCGGGACAGGGGGCAGTAGCAATCAGCCCCAGCATTTT; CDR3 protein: CAAGTGGSSNQPQHF
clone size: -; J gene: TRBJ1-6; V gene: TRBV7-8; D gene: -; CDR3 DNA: TGTGCCAGCAGCTTAGAGGGGACGGATAATTCACCCCTCCACTTT; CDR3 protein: CASSLEGTDNSPLHF
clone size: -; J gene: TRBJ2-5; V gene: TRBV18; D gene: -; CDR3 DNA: TGTGCCAGCTCATTGGAGACCCAGTACTTC; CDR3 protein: CASSLETQYF
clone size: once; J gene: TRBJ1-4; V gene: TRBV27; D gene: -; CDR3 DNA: TGTGCCAGCAGCGCACCAGGAGGCAACGAAAAACTGTTTTTT; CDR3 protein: CASSAPGGNEKLFF
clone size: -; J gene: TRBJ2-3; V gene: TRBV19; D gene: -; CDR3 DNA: TGTGCCAGTAGTATGGGCAGGGATACGCAGTATTTT; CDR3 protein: CASSMGRDTQYF
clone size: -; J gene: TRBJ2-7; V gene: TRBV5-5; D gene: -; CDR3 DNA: TGTGCCAGCAGCTTCCCCAACTACGAGCAGTACTTC; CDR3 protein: CASSFPNYEQYF
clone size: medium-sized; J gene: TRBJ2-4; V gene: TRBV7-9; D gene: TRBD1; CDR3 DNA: TGTGCCAGCAGCTTAGGCCCCAGACAGGGGGCGTCCAAAAACATTCAGTACTTC; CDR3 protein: CASSLGPRQGASKNIQYF
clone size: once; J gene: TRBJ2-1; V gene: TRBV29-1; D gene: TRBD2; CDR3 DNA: TGCAGCGTTGGGCCTAGCGGGTACAATGAGCAGTTCTTC; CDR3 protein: CSVGPSGYNEQFF
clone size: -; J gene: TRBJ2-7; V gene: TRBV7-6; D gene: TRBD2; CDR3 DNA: TGTGCCAGCAGCCGTTATAGCGGGGCCTACGAGCAGTACTTC; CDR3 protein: CASSRYSGAYEQYF
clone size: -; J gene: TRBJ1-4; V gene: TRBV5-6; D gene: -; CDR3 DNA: TGTGCCAGCAGCTTGGCTTGGGCACCTCCACCAGTTTTT; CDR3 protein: CASSLAWAPPPVF
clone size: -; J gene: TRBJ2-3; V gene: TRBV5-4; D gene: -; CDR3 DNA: TGTGCCAGCAGCTTGGACCCGGGGGAGAACACAGATACGCAGTATTTT; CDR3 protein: CASSLDPGENTDTQYF
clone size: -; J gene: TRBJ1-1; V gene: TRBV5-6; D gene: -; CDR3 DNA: TGTGCCAGCAGCGGGGGACTTACTACCACTGAAGCTTTCTTT; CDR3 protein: CASSGGLTTTEAFF
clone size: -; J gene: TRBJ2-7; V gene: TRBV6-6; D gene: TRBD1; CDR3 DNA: TGTGCCAGCAGAGGGACAGGGGGCTCTCACGAGCAGTACTTC; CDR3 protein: CASRGTGGSHEQYF
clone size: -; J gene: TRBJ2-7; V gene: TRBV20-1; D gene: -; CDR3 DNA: TGCAGTGCTAGTAATAACCACGAGCAGTACTTC; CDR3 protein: CSASNNHEQYF
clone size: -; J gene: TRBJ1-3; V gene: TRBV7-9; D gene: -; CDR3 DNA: TGTGCCAGCAGCTCTTTCACCTTCTCTGGAAACACCATATATTTT; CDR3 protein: CASSSFTFSGNTIYF